This record covers a single T cell receptor (beta chain). Its antigen is currently unknown. The data originate from a study of T cell repertoires in cytomegalovirus infection. At the level of the study: As its CMV epitopes, the study selected recently identified HLA-C-restricted and well-studied HLA-B-restricted targets.

TCRdb re-called the reads with MiXCR, one entry per CDR3 protein. This repertoire shows around 89,000 distinct CDR3 sequences, 25% to 30% found once; its top ten account for approximately 71%. V shed 0 bases and J shed 4 bases, with 12 bases lying between them. This CDR3 contains 16 residues. CDR1 is MNHEY, CDR2 SVGEGT, per germline. This sample comprised CD8+ T cells from cultured PBMCs, obtained from culture after CMV antigen stimulation. The rearrangement uses TRBV6-2 or TRBV6-3 and TRBJ2-2, with a tentative D call TRBD2 (6 bases). The sequence was obtained from a human donor in good health (CMV status not recorded). Some clones in this sample may be carry-over from other donors' samples. CDR3 bases: TGTGCCAGCAGTTACTCCGCGGGGCGGATCACCGGGGAGCTGTTTTTT. As protein: CASSYSAGRITGELFF.